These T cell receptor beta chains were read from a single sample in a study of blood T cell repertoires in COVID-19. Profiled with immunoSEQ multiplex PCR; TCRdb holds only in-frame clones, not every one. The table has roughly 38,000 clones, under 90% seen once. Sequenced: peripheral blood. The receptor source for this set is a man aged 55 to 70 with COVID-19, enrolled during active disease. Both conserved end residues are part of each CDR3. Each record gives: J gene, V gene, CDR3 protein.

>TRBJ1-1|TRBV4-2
CASSQDRGNTEAFF
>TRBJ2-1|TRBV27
CASSLQGAAYNEQFF
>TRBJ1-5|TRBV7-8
CASSLVRSRSNQPQHF
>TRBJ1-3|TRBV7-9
CASSLARVTGTIYF
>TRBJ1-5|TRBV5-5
CASSIRDRGEGPQHF
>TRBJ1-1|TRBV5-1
CASKGGNTEAFF
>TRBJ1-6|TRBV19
CASSSRDRGATLHF
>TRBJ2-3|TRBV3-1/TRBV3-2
CASSYSGRGTDTQYF
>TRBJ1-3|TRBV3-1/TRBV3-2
CASGTGGFNSGNTIYF
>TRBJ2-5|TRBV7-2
CASSLATGAETQYF
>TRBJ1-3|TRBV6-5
CASRKDRGLGNTIYF
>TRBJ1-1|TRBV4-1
CASSQDWEAFF
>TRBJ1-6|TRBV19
CATGRGQGNSPLHF
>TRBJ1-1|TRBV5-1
CASSLRRPKQDTEAFF
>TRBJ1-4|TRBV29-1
CSAAPGAREKLFF
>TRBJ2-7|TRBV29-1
CSVSAGTGGKYEQYF
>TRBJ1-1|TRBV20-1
CSASGEAFF
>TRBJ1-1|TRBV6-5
CASSRRGGNTEAFF
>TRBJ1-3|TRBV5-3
CARSLGQGNTIYF
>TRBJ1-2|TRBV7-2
CASSSQPGQSYGYTF
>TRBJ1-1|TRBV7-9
CASIVAGNTEAFF
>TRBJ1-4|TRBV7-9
CASSRGLSEKLFF
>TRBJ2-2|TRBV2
CASSLSERYRELFF
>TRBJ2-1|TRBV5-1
CASSLRAGGWNEQFF
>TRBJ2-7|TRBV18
CASSPPDSLEQYF
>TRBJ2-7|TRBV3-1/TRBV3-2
CASSQGLYEQYF
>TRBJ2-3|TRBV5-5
CASSFRTSAGFGTDTQYF
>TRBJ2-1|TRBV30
CAWNPQGMKQFF
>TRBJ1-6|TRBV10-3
CAIREEGGNSPLHF